Listed here is a single TCR beta chain. It lacks a known antigen. No quality values exist for individual bases; no much larger clone is one base distant. TCRbeta CDR3 regions were amplified from genomic DNA using the immunoSEQ Assay, a bias-controlled multiplex PCR. As for the authors' bioinformatics: The number of nucleated cells in each sample was estimated by amplification of reference gene primers within the assay. To quantify the absolute abundance of each unique TCRbeta CDR3 rearrangement, sequence reads were collapsed and filtered. For each sample, productive Simpson clonality was calculated by taking the square root of Simpson's diversity index across productive rearrangements. In its TCRdb copy, this immuneACCESS table keeps in-frame sequences only and misses some clones. Where compared with another copy, unresolved V genes explain less than half of these, and the others have no known cause. Clonal size and the V and J genes are those of that table, whereas D and trimming came from the DNA. The sample table records 250,000 to 350,000 clones; nearly 90% of these occur just once. Of the sample, 1.5% to 2% falls within the top ten clones.

The data originate from a study of blood T cell repertoires in COVID-19 (dated by TCRdb to about 2020). For the wider study: Samples covering the acute and convalescent phases of COVID-19 were provided by collaborators in the United States, Italy and Spain. The repertoires were made available in a free public database intended to serve as a resource for research on the immune response to SARS-CoV-2. Nearly every sample came with metadata listing a de-identified subject ID, COVID-19 status, age in years and sex. The material from the prospective study consisted of cDNA or gDNA derived from T cells, B-cell-depleted T cells, or PBMCs. Deeply sampled blood TCRbeta repertoires from subjects exposed to, actively infected with, or recovered from COVID-19 were included in the dataset. Samples were obtained from the ongoing ImmuneRACE study (first 160 participants) and from 1,254 subjects provided by 6 global collaborators. Where available, HLA class I and class II types were obtained from metadata supplied by the sample provider rather than from assay-based typing. Summary of the overall study and its limitations: The quantity of clinical and demographic metadata differed by source and by participant and was supplied without curation.

In the prospective study, participants were about 18 to 89 years old, resided in 25 or so geographic areas of the United States, and were enrolled through a virtual design. In the prospective study, participants were assigned to cohorts based on the clinical history participants reported in a screening survey and a study questionnaire. Mobile phlebotomists in the prospective study collected whole blood, serum and a nasopharyngeal or oropharyngeal swab from every participant. Over a roughly 2-month period, participants in the prospective study had the option of providing additional blood draws and questionnaires. Before DNA extraction, prospective study blood samples were shipped either frozen or at room temperature. The germline V gene (reference sequence) specifies MNHEY as CDR1 and SMNVEV as CDR2. At the junction V is shortened by 8 bases and J by 1 base, with 12 bases in between. From its cysteine to its phenylalanine, the CDR3 spans 13 amino acids. Of all the DNA, just the CDR3 is kept, 39 bases in frame from base 1.

This sequence uses TRBV27 and TRBJ2-7; a confident D gene designation cannot be given. What was sequenced was PBMCs or T cells enriched from blood (not recorded which). The TCR sequence derives from a young woman with acute COVID-19. The CDR3 in this case is CASGPTPSYEQYF. Read as DNA, the sequence is TGTGCCAGCGGCCCAACCCCATCCTACGAGCAGTACTTC.